This T cell receptor beta chain was retrieved from a study of low-dose radiotherapy and immunotherapy resistance in tumors. Across the study: Cohort 1 was given 0.5 Gy per fraction every 2 weeks, for 6.5 Gy total.

Alpha and beta chains were covered, as first-strand cDNA relied on TRAV- and TRBV-specific primers. TCR amplification involved around 22 PCR cycles with a constant-region primer and V-primer adapter. In vitro transcription served to amplify the isolated mRNA. TCRdb called the reads again in MiXCR, with one record for every CDR3 protein. In the table there are about 12,000 distinct CDR3 sequences, roughly 72% of which are singletons. The treatment that donors received included nivolumab, ipilimumab, aspirin, low-dose cyclophosphamide and low-dose radiotherapy. Patients qualified if they had advanced solid tumors that lacked tumor-infiltrating lymphocytes. This TCR was sampled from a human donor with advanced metastatic prostate, ovarian, gallbladder or colorectal cancer (not recorded which). This table probably holds off-target reads from a library built for another chain.

CDR3 in amino acids: CSVAPGGSSYEQYF. CDR3 in DNA: TGCAGCGTTGCCCCGGGGGGGAGCTCCTACGAGCAGTACTTC. This chain connects TRBV29-1 to TRBJ2-7; TRBD2 agrees at 8 bases. Germline values: CDR1 SQVTM, CDR2 ANQGSEA. The CDR3 totals 14 residues. V was clipped by 4 bases and J by 0 bases; unmatched bases: 5.